These 5 T cell receptor beta chains were sequenced from one sample in a study of naive and memory T cell subsets. Two oligonucleotides, mixed equimolar, formed the beta constant-region primer covering TRBC1 and TRBC2. TCRdb called the UMI-ligation and nested PCR reads again in MiXCR, with one record for every CDR3 protein. The table records approximately 140,000 distinct CDR3 sequences, about a sixth of them present only once. Sequences were obtained from naive CD4+ T cells from blood. The source is a human donor in good health.

In this sample, this clonotype turned up a few times. The V gene is TRBV4-2, the J gene TRBJ2-6; no definite D call. This CDR3 contains 17 residues. Between the trimmed V and J ends, which lost 0 bases and 1 base, there was a span of 10 bases. Germline loops: CDR1 LGHNA, CDR2 YNFKEQ. Written as DNA, the CDR3 is TGTGCCAGCAGCCAAGAAAACCGACTTTCTGGGGCCAACGTCCTGACTTTC. This gives the protein CASSQENRLSGANVLTF.

The V gene is TRBV4-3, the J gene TRBJ2-3, with 7 bases matching TRBD1. CDR1 is LGHNA, CDR2 YSLEER, per germline. The CDR3 covers 18 residues. V gave up 1 base and J gave up 2 bases; unmatched junction bases: 12. CDR3 nucleotide sequence: TGCGCCAGCAGCCAAGGGGGACAGAGCATCGCAGCCACAGATACGCAGTATTTT. Translating gives CASSQGGQSIAATDTQYF.

The chain combines TRBV18 with TRBJ1-1; 12 positions match TRBD1. Germline V gives CDR1 KGHSH, CDR2 LQKENI. V was pared by 5 bases and J by 5 bases, with 6 bases of the junction left unmatched. This CDR3 has 15 amino acids. The CDR3 sequence: CASSTPGQGATEAFF. The DNA for the CDR3 is TGTGCCAGCTCAACGCCGGGACAGGGGGCAACTGAAGCTTTCTTT.

This clonotype turned up a few times. The chain links TRBV10-3 to TRBJ2-7; tentatively, D is TRBD2 (5 bases). The CDR3 has 13 amino acids. The germline V gene has CDR1 ENHRY and CDR2 SYGVKD. Trimming removed 10 bases at V and 2 bases at J, with 15 bases between. The CDR3 is CATRDPGTYEQYF. CDR3 coding DNA: TGTGCCACCAGAGACCCCGGGACCTACGAGCAGTACTTC.

This clonotype was seen ten or more times. The chain couples TRBV28 to TRBJ2-1, with 10 bases aligning to TRBD2. The CDR3 sequence is 15 residues long. The germline V gene has CDR1 MDHEN and CDR2 SYDVKM. The junction had 9 bases not matched to a gene; V was cut back by 6 bases and J by 7 bases. The CDR3 sequence is CASRFASGGGNEQFF. Written as DNA, the CDR3 is TGTGCCAGCAGGTTCGCTAGCGGGGGAGGGAATGAGCAGTTCTTC.